One sample yielded the 24 T cell receptor beta chains listed below, sequenced in a study of T cell responses to AZD1222 COVID-19 vaccine. The protocol was immunoSEQ multiplex PCR, while the TCRdb copy is restricted to in-frame clones and leaves out a portion. This table holds about 110,000 clones, roughly 84% found once. The sequenced sample was peripheral blood, obtained on day 0 of AZD1222 vaccination. These receptors originate from an adult in good health.

This clone is a singleton in its sample. The chain employs TRBV24-1 and TRBJ2-7; 10 nucleotides match TRBD1. Germline V gene data show CDR1 as KGHDR and CDR2 as SFDVKD. The CDR3 has 16 residues. J was trimmed by 7 bases and V by 4 bases; bases with no gene match: 12. The CDR3 bases are TGTGCCACCAGTGAGCCAACCGGGACAGGGGTCTCAGAGCAGTACTTC. This codes for CATSEPTGTGVSEQYF.

V gene TRBV7-9 combines with J gene TRBJ1-1, with no clear D. Germline CDR1 and CDR2: SEHNR and FQNEAQ (reference sequence). The V end lost 4 bases, the J end lost 3 bases, and 9 bases lay between the germline ends. The CDR3 has 13 residues. As DNA, the CDR3 is TGTGCCAGCAGCTGGGGAAAGGACACTGAAGCTTTCTTT. Translating gives CASSWGKDTEAFF.

V is TRBV19 and J is TRBJ2-7, with unresolved D. Germline CDR1 and CDR2: LNHDA and SQIVND (reference sequence). Trimming took 5 bases from V and 0 from J, leaving 8 bases between them. The CDR3 totals 13 residues. Here the CDR3 reads CASSSEASYEQYF. CDR3 bases: TGTGCCAGTAGTTCCGAGGCCTCCTACGAGCAGTACTTC.

This clone came up once. V usage is TRBV27 and J usage is TRBJ2-7; 8 nucleotides agree with TRBD1. The CDR3 covers 17 residues. Germline trimming cut 3 bases from V and 2 bases from J; bases unmatched to any gene: 12. Per germline, CDR1 MNHEY and CDR2 SMNVEV (reference sequence). CDR3 region: CASSFFPPDRGAYEQYF. CDR3 DNA: TGTGCCAGCAGTTTTTTCCCCCCCGACAGGGGCGCCTACGAGCAGTACTTC.

CDR3 sequence: CSVDSGQGSGELFF. CDR3 bases: TGCAGCGTTGACAGCGGACAGGGGTCCGGGGAGCTGTTTTTT. The chain is built from TRBV29-1 and TRBJ2-2; 9 positions match TRBD1. This CDR3 comprises 14 residues. Germline assignment: CDR1 SQVTM and CDR2 ANQGSEA. V trimming: 3 bases; J trimming: 6 bases; junction bases outside the gene matches: 5.

Written as DNA, the CDR3 is TGTGCCAGCAGCCAACTAGCGGGAGGTAATGAGCAGTTCTTC. Translation: CASSQLAGGNEQFF. The chain employs TRBV14 and TRBJ2-1, with 11 positions matching TRBD2. Germline-derived CDR1 and CDR2 are SGHDN and FVKESK. The CDR3 spans 14 residues. V lost 2 bases, J lost 7 bases, and 1 base stayed unmatched.

The chain is built from TRBV5-1 and TRBJ2-5; TRBD1 matches 8 bases. The junction had 4 bases not matched to a gene; V was cut back by 3 bases and J by 3 bases. Looked up from germline, CDR1 is SGHRS and CDR2 is YFSETQ. This CDR3 region has 14 residues. Written as DNA, the CDR3 is TGCGCCAGCAGCTGGTCAGGGGGCGAAGAGACCCAGTACTTC. Its translation: CASSWSGGEETQYF.

Here the CDR3 DNA reads TGTGCCAGCAGTGAACGGGAAGCCCAAGAGACCCAGTACTTC. It codes for CASSEREAQETQYF. The chain joins TRBV2 to TRBJ2-5, with D maybe TRBD2 (5 bases). CDR1 is SNHLY, CDR2 FYNNEI, per germline. Trimming removed 2 bases at V and 1 base at J, with 8 bases between. This CDR3 region has 14 residues.

The chain employs TRBV27 and TRBJ1-2; D may be TRBD1 (6 bases). CDR3 length equals 15 residues. V lost 2 bases and J lost 4, with 14 bases in between. The germline V gene has CDR1 MNHEY and CDR2 SMNVEV (reference sequence). CDR3 in amino acids: CASSLREGVGYGYTF. The CDR3 region has the DNA TGTGCCAGCAGTTTAAGGGAGGGGGTAGGCTATGGCTACACCTTC.

This clone was detected only a few times. V gene TRBV5-6 combines with J gene TRBJ2-7; possible D gene TRBD1, 6 bases. CDR3 length equals 17 residues. V shed 0 bases and J shed 0 bases, with 16 bases lying between them. Per germline, CDR1 SGHDT and CDR2 YYEEEE. CDR3 loop: CASSLAPTGIPSYEQYF. The CDR3 nucleotides are TGTGCCAGCAGCTTGGCCCCCACAGGGATCCCCTCCTACGAGCAGTACTTC.

The V and J genes are TRBV19 and TRBJ1-2; no reliable D call. The CDR3 is 14 residues long. Between the trimmed V and J ends, which lost 5 bases and 2 bases, there was a span of 12 bases. Germline lookup yields CDR1 LNHDA and CDR2 SQIVND (reference sequence). The CDR3 here is CASSRSPTNYGYTF. CDR3 DNA sequence: TGTGCCAGTAGTCGGTCGCCAACCAACTATGGCTACACCTTC.

V usage is TRBV21-1 and J usage is TRBJ2-7; the D call TRBD1 from the table was never checked on the DNA. TRBV21-1 is termed a pseudogene. This CDR3 contains 15 residues. CDR3 nucleotides: TGTGCCAGCAGCACTGGGACAGGGTTCTCCTACGAGCAGTACTTC. Amino acids: CASSTGTGFSYEQYF.

This clone was observed a handful of times. The V call is TRBV3-1 (or the pseudogene TRBV3-2), the J call TRBJ2-7; 9 positions agree with TRBD1. The CDR3 totals 18 residues. Germline V CDR1 and CDR2: LGHDT, YNNKEL (reference sequence). The V and J ends lost 4 bases and 4 bases, in that order; junction bases with no gene match: 17. This CDR3 reads CASSPPYGGTGILYEQYF. For the CDR3, the DNA is TGTGCCAGCAGCCCTCCTTATGGGGGGACAGGGATTTTATACGAGCAGTACTTC.

CDR3 DNA sequence: TGTGCCAGCAGTTACGGGCGGGAGCAGTACTTC. Its protein product is CASSYGREQYF. The V call is TRBV6-6, the J call TRBJ2-7, with D unclear. This CDR3 is built from 11 residues. CDR1 MNHNY and CDR2 SVGAGI come from the germline V gene (reference sequence). V was cut by 2 bases and J by 7 bases, with 6 bases left in between.

The chain couples TRBV28 to TRBJ2-7; D perhaps matches TRBD1 (8 bases). Trimming took off 2 bases at V and 7 bases at J, with 18 bases between the two ends. Germline V lookup: CDR1 MDHEN, CDR2 SYDVKM. This CDR3 has 15 amino acids. The CDR3 sequence is CASSLTGTGGEEQYF. As DNA, the CDR3 is TGTGCCAGCAGTTTAACGGGAACAGGGGGGGAGGAGCAGTACTTC.

The chain joins TRBV19 to TRBJ1-5; TRBD1 matches at 12 bases. V lost 0 bases and J lost 4; bases outside the gene matches: 7. Germline assignment: CDR1 LNHDA and CDR2 SQIVND (reference sequence). The CDR3 extends over 18 amino acids. The CDR3 nucleotides read TGTGCCAGTAGTATAGAATGGGGACAGGGGGCGCGGAATCAGCCCCAGCATTTT. Translated, it gives CASSIEWGQGARNQPQHF.

The chain combines TRBV3-1 (or the pseudogene TRBV3-2) with TRBJ2-7; 7 positions match TRBD2. J was trimmed by 0 bases and V by 0 bases; bases with no gene match: 5. This CDR3 is built from 16 residues. CDR1 is LGHDT and CDR2 is YNNKEL in the germline V gene (reference sequence). The CDR3 region is CASSQDRGTISYEQYF. The CDR3 bases are TGTGCCAGCAGCCAAGATAGAGGGACTATCTCCTACGAGCAGTACTTC.

This rearrangement joins TRBV18 to TRBJ1-5, with D possibly TRBD1 on 6 matching bases. The V and J ends lost 3 bases and 6 bases respectively, with 18 bases between them. CDR1 and CDR2 (germline): KGHSH, LQKENI. This CDR3 region has 16 residues. CDR3 protein: CASSPQDSGRGQPQHF. In DNA form, the CDR3 reads TGTGCCAGCTCACCCCAGGACAGCGGGCGGGGTCAGCCCCAGCATTTT.

This rearrangement joins TRBV5-1 to TRBJ1-2; 12 positions agree with TRBD1. There are 15 residues in the CDR3. J was trimmed by 6 bases and V by 7 bases; bases with no gene match: 10. Germline lookup yields CDR1 SGHRS and CDR2 YFSETQ. The CDR3 nucleotides are TGCGCCAGCGGGACAGGGGGCGCAGGGTCGAATGGCTACACCTTC. Amino acid sequence: CASGTGGAGSNGYTF.

The rearrangement uses TRBV5-1 and TRBJ1-6; TRBD1 matches 7 bases. CDR1 is SGHRS and CDR2 is YFSETQ in the germline V gene. J was trimmed by 7 bases and V by 0 bases; bases with no gene match: 7. The CDR3 has 16 residues. CDR3 nucleotides: TGCGCCAGCAGCTTGGAAACAGGGGAGGGGAATTCACCCCTCCACTTT. Its protein product is CASSLETGEGNSPLHF.

The sample holds a few counts of this clone. The gene calls are TRBV6-1 and TRBJ1-2; 8 bases map to TRBD1. CDR1 is MNHNS and CDR2 is SASEGT in the germline V gene. Losses at the gene ends were 2 bases for V and 2 bases for J; bases not matched to a gene: 1. This CDR3 spans 14 amino acids. CDR3 sequence: CASSEQGANYGYTF. For the CDR3, the DNA is TGTGCCAGCAGTGAACAGGGGGCGAACTATGGCTACACCTTC.

The rearrangement uses TRBV19 and TRBJ1-2; D possibly corresponds to TRBD1 (5 bases). The V gene's germline CDR1 is LNHDA and CDR2 SQIVND (reference sequence). V dropped 6 bases and J dropped 1 base, with 12 bases sitting between them. This CDR3 is 14 amino acids long. This chain's CDR3 is CASRLPGGNYGYTF. CDR3 DNA sequence: TGTGCCAGTAGACTACCGGGGGGTAACTATGGCTACACCTTC.

This clone came up once. The genes are TRBV20-1 and TRBJ2-7; D call uncertain. The CDR3 spans 11 residues. Germline values: CDR1 DFQATT, CDR2 SNEGSKA (reference sequence). Trimming took off 3 bases at V and 3 bases at J, with 6 bases between the two ends. CDR3 amino acids: CSASENYEQYF. Here the CDR3 DNA reads TGCAGTGCTAGCGAAAACTACGAGCAGTACTTC.

This chain connects TRBV24-1 to TRBJ2-5; possible D gene TRBD1, 6 bases. V dropped 5 bases and J dropped 5 bases, with 17 bases sitting between them. From germline, CDR1 is KGHDR and CDR2 SFDVKD. This CDR3 is 15 amino acids long. In DNA, the CDR3 is TGTGCCACCAGTGTCAGGGGCGGCAAAGGGGAGACCCAGTACTTC. This translates into CATSVRGGKGETQYF.